A single sample gave rise to the 19 T cell receptor beta chains below, sequenced in a study of T-cell reconstitution after alpha-beta-depleted transplantation in children. Unique molecular identifiers were incorporated during preparation of the TCRbeta library. TCRdb ran MiXCR on the PCR reads and lists one entry per CDR3 protein. The repertoire holds roughly 590,000 distinct CDR3 sequences, roughly 15% seen once, with over 0.95% in the top ten. The input for sequencing was PBMCs from the stem cell graft donor, taken from the stem cell graft. These receptors all stem from a human donor who donated a stem cell graft to a child with acute myeloid leukemia.

Ten or more counts support this clonotype. The CDR3 here is CAISGGGDTDTQYF. DNA of the CDR3: TGTGCCATCAGTGGGGGGGGCGACACAGATACGCAGTATTTT. The chain couples TRBV10-3 to TRBJ2-3; possibly TRBD2 for D (7 bases). The V gene's germline CDR1 is ENHRY and CDR2 SYGVKD. The CDR3 covers 14 residues. With 4 bases removed from V and 2 bases from J, the gap between germline ends came to 10 bases.

This chain joins TRBV6-1 and TRBJ2-3; D possibly matches TRBD1 or TRBD2 (5 bases each). Germline V gene sequence: CDR1 MNHNS, CDR2 SASEGT. CDR3 length equals 14 residues. The ends were cut back, 5 bases at V and 5 bases at J, with 14 bases in the middle. The CDR3 spells CASSTGDERDTQYF. In DNA form, the CDR3 reads TGTGCCAGCAGTACCGGGGACGAAAGAGATACGCAGTATTTT.

CDR3 protein: CSAKGAVMNTEAFF. In DNA form, the CDR3 reads TGCAGTGCGAAGGGGGCAGTCATGAACACTGAAGCTTTCTTT. The genes are TRBV20-1 and TRBJ1-1; 7 positions match TRBD1. V trimming: 6 bases; J trimming: 0 bases; junction bases outside the gene matches: 7. From germline, CDR1 is DFQATT and CDR2 SNEGSKA (reference sequence). The CDR3 runs to 14 residues.

This clonotype showed up many times. The gene calls are TRBV20-1 and TRBJ2-2; a weak D match, TRBD1 (5 bases). CDR1 DFQATT and CDR2 SNEGSKA come from the germline V gene (reference sequence). This CDR3 has 13 residues. The V end lost 5 bases, the J end lost 4 bases, and 11 bases lay between the germline ends. CDR3 bases: TGCAGTGCTTCACAGGTCTTCACCGGGGAGCTGTTTTTT. This gives the protein CSASQVFTGELFF.

In its sample, this clonotype was seen a few times. The chain carries TRBV6-5 and TRBJ2-3; D is possibly TRBD1 (7 bases). The CDR3 consists of 15 residues. Trimming left V 6 bases short and J 4 bases short, with 17 bases between. CDR1 and CDR2 (germline): MNHEY, SVGAGI. CDR3 sequence reads: CASSYGRGAPDTQYF. The CDR3 nucleotides read TGTGCCAGCAGCTACGGCAGGGGGGCCCCAGATACGCAGTATTTT.

The chain uses TRBV21-1 and TRBJ2-6. TRBV21-1 is a known pseudogene. The CDR3 totals 16 residues. CDR3 in DNA: TGTGCCAGCAGCAAAGCGAAATCGTCTGGGGCCAACGTCCTGACTTTC. Protein: CASSKAKSSGANVLTF.

Ten or more counts support this clonotype. This chain links TRBV20-1 with TRBJ2-7; D is unclear. The CDR3 is made up of 11 amino acids. Germline CDR1 DFQATT, CDR2 SNEGSKA (reference sequence). Trimming cost V 4 bases and J 1 base, with 5 bases left between them. CDR3 coding DNA: TGCAGTGCTATGGGGTCCTACGAGCAGTACTTC. Its protein product is CSAMGSYEQYF.

V and J are TRBV5-1 and TRBJ2-5; possible D gene TRBD1, 5 bases. Trimming cost V 0 bases and J 1 base, with 10 bases left between them. This CDR3 spans 15 amino acids. Germline V gives CDR1 SGHRS, CDR2 YFSETQ. CDR3 DNA sequence: TGCGCCAGCAGCTTGGCCGCGACAGCCCAAGAGACCCAGTACTTC. Translating it yields CASSLAATAQETQYF.

This clonotype was recorded many times. The chain joins TRBV7-2 to TRBJ2-3; tentatively, D is TRBD1 or TRBD2 (5 bases each). The CDR3 sequence is 14 residues long. V gave up 6 bases and J gave up 1 base, with 11 bases separating them. Germline CDR1 SGHTA, CDR2 FQGNSA. The CDR3 nucleotides are TGTGCCAGCAGTCCGGGGCCTGGCACAGATACGCAGTATTTT. Protein: CASSPGPGTDTQYF.

This chain uses TRBV20-1 with TRBJ1-1, with 7 positions matching TRBD1. Per germline, CDR1 DFQATT and CDR2 SNEGSKA (reference sequence). The CDR3 extends over 14 amino acids. V was pared by 3 bases and J by 1 base, with 5 bases of the junction left unmatched. CDR3 sequence (DNA): TGCAGTGCTAGGTGGACAGGCGGGAACACTGAAGCTTTCTTT. This codes for CSARWTGGNTEAFF.

The table lists this clonotype with many counts. This chain links TRBV12-3 or TRBV12-4 with TRBJ1-5; D is ambiguous. CDR3 length: 14 amino acids. The V end lost 3 bases, the J end lost 4 bases, and 10 bases lay between the germline ends. In DNA form, the CDR3 reads TGTGCCAGCAGTTTGGGCACCACTAATCAGCCCCAGCATTTT. Translation gives CASSLGTTNQPQHF.

This clonotype was seen many times. Written as DNA, the CDR3 is TGTGCCATCAACAGGGATAGCAATCAGCCCCAGCATTTT. This translates into CAINRDSNQPQHF. This rearrangement joins TRBV10-3 to TRBJ1-5; perhaps TRBD1 as D (6 bases). Deletions cut 7 bases from V and 0 bases from J, with 7 bases between. Germline lookup yields CDR1 ENHRY and CDR2 SYGVKD. There are 13 residues in the CDR3.

The J gene is TRBJ2-3, the V gene TRBV6-2 or TRBV6-3; perhaps TRBD2 as D (5 bases). Germline V lookup: CDR1 MNHEY, CDR2 SVGEGT. This CDR3 region has 18 residues. V lost 1 base and J lost 1, with 18 bases in between. In DNA, the CDR3 is TGTGCCAGCAGTTACTACCGGGAAGCTCCACTCGGCACAGATACGCAGTATTTT. Protein sequence: CASSYYREAPLGTDTQYF.

This clonotype came up many times. The V call is TRBV20-1, the J call TRBJ2-1; D is uncertain. V gave up 0 bases and J gave up 3 bases, with 6 bases separating them. The CDR3 is 13 amino acids. Germline lookup yields CDR1 DFQATT and CDR2 SNEGSKA (reference sequence). The CDR3 DNA is TGCAGTGCTAGAGATCCGGACTACAATGAGCAGTTCTTC. Translation: CSARDPDYNEQFF.

Many counts were recorded for this clonotype. V usage is TRBV7-2 and J usage is TRBJ2-2; D not certain. Germline V lookup: CDR1 SGHTA, CDR2 FQGNSA. This CDR3 is 15 amino acids long. The ends were cut back, 5 bases at V and 5 bases at J, with 15 bases in the middle. The CDR3 reads CASSQPEAGTGELFF. The CDR3 DNA reads TGTGCCAGCAGCCAACCCGAGGCCGGGACCGGGGAGCTGTTTTTT.

This clonotype has a count of ten or more. The rearrangement links TRBV12-3 or TRBV12-4 to TRBJ1-1, with D tentatively TRBD1 (5 bases). The CDR3 spans 14 residues. Trimming shortened V by 8 bases and J by 0 bases, and 13 bases separated the two germline ends. The CDR3 region is CASSEGSLNTEAFF. For the CDR3, the DNA is TGTGCCAGCTCCGAGGGGTCCTTGAACACTGAAGCTTTCTTT.

This clonotype was found many times. The gene calls are TRBV29-1 and TRBJ1-4; no firm D call. CDR3 length: 13 residues. Germline V gene lookup returns CDR1 SQVTM and CDR2 ANQGSEA. V gave up 6 bases and J gave up 6 bases, with 14 bases separating them. CDR3 protein: CSVQGQPDEKLFF. CDR3 coding DNA: TGCAGCGTGCAAGGCCAGCCCGATGAAAAACTGTTTTTT.

This clonotype was observed a handful of times. The genes are TRBV6-5 and TRBJ2-5; 7 bases agree with TRBD2. This CDR3 has 16 amino acids. CDR1 is MNHEY, CDR2 SVGAGI, per germline. V lost 2 bases and J lost 0; bases outside the gene matches: 6. DNA for the CDR3: TGTGCCAGCAGTTACCCCCGGGAGGCGCACCAAGAGACCCAGTACTTC. Protein sequence: CASSYPREAHQETQYF.

This clonotype was observed many times. The chain couples TRBV30 to TRBJ2-2, with a tentative D call TRBD1 (6 bases). The germline V gene encodes CDR1 GTSNPN and CDR2 SVGIG (reference sequence). Trimming cost V 3 bases and J 5 bases, with 13 bases left between them. This CDR3 has 14 residues. This CDR3 is CAWSTAQGTGELFF. CDR3 DNA sequence: TGTGCCTGGAGCACAGCACAGGGAACCGGGGAGCTGTTTTTT.